One and the same sample provided the 5 T cell receptor beta chains below, sequenced in a study of control samples from healthy donors and cancer patients. Profiled with immunoSEQ multiplex PCR; TCRdb holds only in-frame clones, not every one. Here the sample spans around 89,000 clones, 82% being singletons. Source material: blood. Receptors were obtained from a woman aged 60-75 years in good health.

V is TRBV3-1 (or the pseudogene TRBV3-2) and J is TRBJ1-2, with D uncertain. Germline loops: CDR1 LGHDT, CDR2 YNNKEL (reference sequence). The CDR3 has 16 residues. V was shortened by 1 base and J by 2 bases, with 14 bases between the two germline ends. The CDR3, as DNA: TGTGCCAGCAGCCAAGTATACGGGCAGAAGAACTATGGCTACACCTTC. It encodes CASSQVYGQKNYGYTF.

The count of this clone is one. V usage is TRBV11-2 and J usage is TRBJ2-1; tentative D call: TRBD1 (6 bases). CDR1 is SGHAT, CDR2 FQNNGV, per germline. This CDR3 is 14 amino acids long. Between the trimmed V and J ends, which lost 1 base and 4 bases, there was a span of 8 bases. The CDR3 loop is CASSLAGHYNEQFF. The CDR3 region has the DNA TGTGCCAGCAGCTTAGCGGGACATTACAATGAGCAGTTCTTC.

V and J are TRBV10-3 and TRBJ1-1, with D hard to call. V lost 4 bases and J lost 0, with 15 bases in between. The CDR3 sequence is 16 residues long. The germline gives CDR1 ENHRY, CDR2 SYGVKD. CDR3 loop: CAISGGGNWMNTEAFF. The CDR3 nucleotides read TGTGCCATCAGTGGTGGAGGGAATTGGATGAACACTGAAGCTTTCTTT.

The chain joins TRBV18 to TRBJ1-3; perhaps TRBD1 as D (5 bases). Looked up from germline, CDR1 is KGHSH and CDR2 is LQKENI. Trimming shortened V by 1 base and J by 6 bases, and 10 bases separated the two germline ends. The CDR3 totals 14 residues. CDR3 amino acids: CASSPQGPLNTIYF. In nucleotides, the CDR3 is TGTGCCAGCTCACCACAGGGACCTCTAAACACCATATATTTT.

This clone was picked up a small number of times. This chain connects TRBV6-5 to TRBJ2-7; 9 bases fit TRBD1. In germline, CDR1 is MNHEY, CDR2 SVGAGI. V was pared by 11 bases and J by 2 bases, with 7 bases of the junction left unmatched. The CDR3 contains 13 residues. Written as DNA, the CDR3 is TGTGCCGGCCGGGACAGGGAAACCTACGAGCAGTACTTC. Translated, it gives CAGRDRETYEQYF.